The 2 T cell receptor beta chains listed next were all sequenced from one sample in a study of T cells in localized non-small cell lung cancer. Libraries were prepared by immunoSEQ multiplex PCR; TCRdb keeps only in-frame clonotypes and omits some of them. The sample includes about 29,000 clones, nearly 90% of them seen just once. The sequencing used peripheral blood, collected before any cancer treatment. The receptor set was obtained from a woman aged 40 to 75 with stage I lung adenocarcinoma.

The V call is TRBV19, the J call TRBJ2-3; 7 nucleotides match TRBD1. This CDR3 comprises 15 residues. V was clipped by 1 base and J by 3 bases; unmatched bases: 4. The germline V gene has CDR1 LNHDA and CDR2 SQIVND (reference sequence). The CDR3 DNA follows: TGTGCCAGTAGTATAGGACAGGGTAGAACAGATACGCAGTATTTT. Its protein product is CASSIGQGRTDTQYF.

V usage is TRBV6-1 and J usage is TRBJ2-5; perhaps TRBD1 as D (5 bases). The CDR3 consists of 14 residues. CDR1 MNHNS and CDR2 SASEGT come from the germline V gene. Trimming took 0 bases from V and 5 from J, leaving 10 bases between them. The CDR3 reads CASSEAIAGETQYF. The CDR3 coding sequence is TGTGCCAGCAGTGAAGCGATAGCAGGGGAGACCCAGTACTTC.